This T cell receptor (beta chain) emerged from a study of monozygotic twins with cystic fibrosis. Study-wide results and caveats: Low clonality (median about 0.0095) suggested a mostly naive repertoire. V usage most resembled the co-twin in 13 of 16 pairs.

Some clones are missing from TCRdb's copy, which holds only in-frame ones; the method was immunoSEQ multiplex PCR. This table has 25,000 to 35,000 clones, 85% appearing once. CDR3 size: 15 residues. Germline loops: CDR1 MNHNS, CDR2 SASEGT. After removal of 6 bases from V and 3 bases from J, the junction contained 7 bases not matched to a gene. Of note for this clone: Antigen: not known.

The chain links TRBV6-1 to TRBJ2-5; 10 nucleotides align to TRBD2. Sequencing was done on a sample of blood. The receptor comes from a girl aged 2 to 10 with cystic fibrosis. CDR3 in amino acids: CASSPIAGGEETQYF. The CDR3 region has the DNA TGTGCCAGCAGCCCCATAGCGGGAGGTGAAGAGACCCAGTACTTC.